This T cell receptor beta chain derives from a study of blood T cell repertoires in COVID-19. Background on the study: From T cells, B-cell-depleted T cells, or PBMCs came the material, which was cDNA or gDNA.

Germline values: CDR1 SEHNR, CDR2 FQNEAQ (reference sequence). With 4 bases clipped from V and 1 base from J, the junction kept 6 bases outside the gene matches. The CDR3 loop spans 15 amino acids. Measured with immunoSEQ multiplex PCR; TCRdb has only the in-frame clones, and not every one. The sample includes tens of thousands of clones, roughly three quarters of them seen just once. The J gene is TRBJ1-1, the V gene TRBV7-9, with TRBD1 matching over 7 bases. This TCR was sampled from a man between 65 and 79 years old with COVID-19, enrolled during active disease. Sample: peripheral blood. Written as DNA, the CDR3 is TGTGCCAGCAGCTCGAGTGGGACAGCGAACACTGAAGCTTTCTTT. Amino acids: CASSSSGTANTEAFF.